One sample yielded the 7 T cell receptor beta chains listed below, sequenced in a study of Tregs in tolerant kidney transplant recipients. Clones were read by immunoSEQ multiplex PCR, and TCRdb kept only the in-frame ones, dropping some. The table includes about 18,000 clones, about 61% detected once. Their recognized antigens are unknown. The sample consisted of Tregs from blood cultured with allogeneic cells. The receptors were gathered from a human donor in good health.

This clone appeared a single time. V usage is TRBV14 and J usage is TRBJ2-5, with TRBD2 matching over 12 bases. In germline, CDR1 is SGHDN, CDR2 FVKESK. The V gene end was trimmed by 4 bases and the J gene end by 5 bases; junction bases not matched to a gene: 5. CDR3 size: 15 residues. Here the CDR3 reads CASSLWTSGKETQYF. CDR3 in DNA: TGTGCCAGCAGCCTTTGGACTAGCGGGAAGGAGACCCAGTACTTC.

This clone is medium-sized (0.01 to 0.1%) within its sample. The chain uses TRBV7-2 and TRBJ1-6, with D unresolved. The germline CDR1 and CDR2 sequences are SGHTA and FQGNSA. V lost 1 base and J 10 bases, leaving 11 bases between the germline ends. CDR3 length equals 14 residues. The DNA for the CDR3 is TGTGCCAGCAGCTTAGGCCCTTTTGGATCACCCCTCCACTTT. It codes for CASSLGPFGSPLHF.

The V call is TRBV30, the J call TRBJ1-2; 7 bases agree with TRBD1. V shed 0 bases, J shed 6 bases, and the junction held 10 bases outside the gene matches. This CDR3 contains 15 residues. Germline V gene lookup returns CDR1 GTSNPN and CDR2 SVGIG (reference sequence). The CDR3 coding sequence is TGTGCCTGGAGTGTGGGACAGTCACCGAGGGATGGCTACACCTTC. This sequence encodes CAWSVGQSPRDGYTF.

The rearrangement joins TRBV7-9 to TRBJ2-7; D perhaps matches TRBD2 (5 bases). The CDR3 has 15 amino acids. CDR1 SEHNR and CDR2 FQNEAQ come from the germline V gene (reference sequence). Trimming left V 1 base short and J 2 bases short, with 12 bases between. CDR3 region: CASSLVNSGTYEQYF. For the CDR3, the DNA is TGTGCCAGCAGCTTAGTTAATTCCGGGACCTACGAGCAGTACTTC. Drawing the rest from reference TRBV7-9 and TRBJ2-7, the complete variable domain is DTGVSQNPRHKITKRGQNVTFRCDPISEHNRLYWYRQTLGQGPEFLTYFQNEAQLEKSRLLSDRFSAERPKGSFSTLEIQRTEQGDSAMYLCASSLVNSGTYEQYFGPGTRLTVT.

The chain uses TRBV7-3 and TRBJ2-7, with D possibly being TRBD2 (5 bases). This CDR3 has 12 residues. Trimming cost V 6 bases and J 5 bases, with 11 bases left between them. CDR1 is SGHTA, CDR2 FQGTGA, per germline. The CDR3 loop reads CASRQAVNEQYF. The CDR3 coding sequence is TGTGCCAGCAGGCAAGCGGTCAACGAGCAGTACTTC.

The V and J genes are TRBV5-1 and TRBJ1-2; maybe TRBD1 (5 bases). V was clipped by 4 bases and J by 8 bases, with 21 bases between them. Germline V gives CDR1 SGHRS, CDR2 YFSETQ. This CDR3 is built from 15 residues. For the CDR3, the DNA is TGCGCCAGCAGCCCGGGACTCCGGACGTCGGGGGGCTACACCTTC. It codes for CASSPGLRTSGGYTF.

J is TRBJ2-7 and V is TRBV11-3, with D unclear. Germline-derived CDR1 and CDR2 are SGHNT and YENEEA. The CDR3 is 12 residues long. V lost 3 bases to trimming and J lost 2 bases, with 5 bases between them. The CDR3 DNA reads TGTGCCAGCAGCTTCGCCACCTACGAGCAGTACTTC. Its protein product is CASSFATYEQYF. Using reference TRBV11-3 and TRBJ2-7 for the parts outside the CDR3, the full variable domain is EAGVVQSPRYKIIEKKQPVAFWCNPISGHNTLYWYLQNLGQGPELLIRYENEEAVDDSQLPKDRFSAERLKGVDSTLKIQPAELGDSAVYLCASSFATYEQYFGPGTRLTVT.